This T cell receptor (beta chain) came from a study of radiation and T cells in renal cell carcinoma. Notes on the study in general: Intratumoral heterogeneity was not captured in these approximately 1 g regions. In nephrectomy-only tumors, top 100 clonotypes averaged roughly 43%, versus 54% irradiated. Dominant CDR3 motifs were more common in irradiated tumors than controls.

This clone turned up a few times. The antigen remains undetermined. Clones were read by immunoSEQ multiplex PCR, and TCRdb kept only the in-frame ones, dropping some. This sample has more than 9,500 clones, with less than 75% found just once. Described treatment: treatment-naive control, cytoreductive nephrectomy. The tumor was a clear cell renal cell carcinoma. Germline loops: CDR1 SNHLY, CDR2 FYNNEI. V lost 5 bases and J 0 bases, leaving 14 bases between the germline ends. The CDR3 totals 16 residues. The material was tumor tissue, obtained from a patient whose treatment was nephrectomy without radiotherapy. The rearrangement joins TRBV2 to TRBJ1-5, with TRBD1 as a possible D gene (5 bases). This sequence originates from a woman over 75 with renal cell carcinoma. Here the CDR3 DNA reads TGTGCCAGCAGTTCCCCGGGACGGTATAGCAATCAGCCCCAGCATTTT. Its protein product is CASSSPGRYSNQPQHF.